The 3 T cell receptor beta chains reported below all come from one sample, sequenced in a study of siplizumab effects on memory and regulatory T cells. TCRdb's table, derived via immunoSEQ multiplex PCR, lists solely in-frame clones and lacks some. The sample yields 90,000 to 130,000 clones, roughly 90% seen once. Sequenced material: CD4+ T cells sorted from blood. Receptor source: a human donor in good health.

The chain links TRBV27 to TRBJ2-6; D is undetermined. Germline assignment: CDR1 MNHEY and CDR2 SMNVEV (reference sequence). Trimming shortened V by 4 bases and J by 0 bases, and 7 bases separated the two germline ends. This CDR3 is built from 15 residues. CDR3 in amino acids: CASSSISSGANVLTF. As DNA, the CDR3 is TGTGCCAGCAGTTCAATCAGCTCTGGGGCCAACGTCCTGACTTTC.

This rearrangement joins TRBV5-1 to TRBJ1-3; 7 nucleotides match TRBD1. Trimming cost V 1 base and J 4 bases; bases outside gene matches: 5. CDR3 length equals 15 residues. Germline V lookup: CDR1 SGHRS, CDR2 YFSETQ. The CDR3 sequence is CASSLTGDYGNTIYF. The CDR3 DNA is TGCGCCAGCAGCTTGACAGGGGATTACGGAAACACCATATATTTT.

The V gene is TRBV9, the J gene TRBJ2-1; D is unclear. The CDR3 consists of 14 residues. The germline V gene has CDR1 SGDLS and CDR2 YYNGEE. The V end was cut by 0 bases, the J end by 9 bases, with 13 bases between. CDR3 sequence: CASSVAGLLSEQFF. The CDR3 DNA reads as TGTGCCAGCAGCGTAGCTGGGCTTCTGAGTGAGCAGTTCTTC.